These T cell receptor beta chains were read from a single sample in a study of blood T cell repertoires in COVID-19. Assay used: immunoSEQ multiplex PCR; TCRdb lists only in-frame clones, some missing. The table has about 260,000 clones, around 90% seen once; the top ten hold approximately 4.3%. The sample was peripheral blood. All receptors derive from a man in his fifties or sixties who had recovered from COVID-19. The conserved cysteine and the conserved F or W are not part of the CDR3 here. A D gene is named only where the DNA matches it firmly.

V gene: TRBV6-4; D gene: TRBD2; CDR3 protein: ASSDSGLAYNEQF
V gene: TRBV6-1; D gene: NA; CDR3 protein: ASSDPRIANGYEQY
V gene: TRBV5-1; D gene: NA; CDR3 protein: ASRVLPPGTPKGGEQY
V gene: TRBV9; D gene: NA; CDR3 protein: ASSVDATTANYGYT
V gene: TRBV7-9; D gene: TRBD1; CDR3 protein: ASTSPTTGSTGELF
V gene: TRBV14; D gene: TRBD1; CDR3 protein: ASSEGGDRITDTQY
V gene: TRBV12-3/TRBV12-4; D gene: NA; CDR3 protein: ASKGYTDTQY
V gene: TRBV5-1; D gene: NA; CDR3 protein: ASSSTGNGANVLT
V gene: TRBV11-2; D gene: NA; CDR3 protein: ASSLVGGMGSNSPLH
V gene: TRBV7-9; D gene: NA; CDR3 protein: ASSGGYNSPLH
V gene: TRBV7-2; D gene: NA; CDR3 protein: ASSLLRGNSPLH
V gene: TRBV5-4; D gene: TRBD2; CDR3 protein: ASSLGGLAGTDTQY
V gene: TRBV19; D gene: NA; CDR3 protein: ASYDPTLNRELF
V gene: TRBV28; D gene: TRBD1; CDR3 protein: ASSLAQGAGYT